Below are 11 T cell receptor beta chains sequenced from a single sample in a study of T cell repertoires in cytomegalovirus infection. TCRdb re-derived calls from the reads in MiXCR, one entry per CDR3 protein. The sample includes more than 500,000 distinct CDR3 sequences, 16% of them seen just once. The source material was CD8+ T cells from PBMCs. These receptors were obtained from a human donor in good health (CMV status not recorded). Some clones in this sample may be carry-over from other donors' samples.

Concerning this clonotype itself: A much larger clone sits a single nucleotide away, making a read error possible. Likely a read error: the CDR3 ends without its conserved phenylalanine or tryptophan. The gene calls are TRBV12-3 or TRBV12-4 and TRBJ2-7, with 8 bases aligning to TRBD2. Trimming removed 4 bases from V and 6 bases from J; junction bases left unmatched: 5. The CDR3 is 13 residues long. In DNA, the CDR3 is TGTGCCAGCAGTTCGGGGGGGGCCGGCGAGCAGTACTTA. The encoded protein is CASSSGGAGEQYL.

The chain employs TRBV19 and TRBJ2-1; 9 nucleotides match TRBD2. With V trimmed by 5 bases and J by 4 bases, 6 bases remained unmatched. The CDR3 has 15 amino acids. Germline values: CDR1 LNHDA, CDR2 SQIVND (reference sequence). The chain's CDR3 is CASSPRTSVYNEQFF. The DNA for the CDR3 is TGTGCCAGTAGTCCACGGACTAGCGTGTACAATGAGCAGTTCTTC. The whole variable domain, remainder taken from reference TRBV19 and TRBJ2-1, is DGGITQSPKYLFRKEGQNVTLSCEQNLNHDAMYWYRQDPGQGLRLIYYSQIVNDFQKGDIAEGYSVSREKKESFPLTVTSAQKNPTAFYLCASSPRTSVYNEQFFGPGTRLTVL.

V gene TRBV7-9 combines with J gene TRBJ2-2; no definite D call. The CDR3 extends over 17 amino acids. Trimming cost V 5 bases and J 0 bases, with 16 bases left between them. CDR1 SEHNR and CDR2 FQNEAQ come from the germline V gene (reference sequence). CDR3 in DNA: TGTGCCAGCAGCCTAACCCTCAGCTCAACGAACACCGGGGAGCTGTTTTTT. The encoded protein is CASSLTLSSTNTGELFF.

In this sample, this clonotype turned up a few times. The genes are TRBV6-5 and TRBJ1-6; D unclear. The V end lost 3 bases, the J end lost 0 bases, and 15 bases lay between the germline ends. This CDR3 region has 18 residues. Germline lookup yields CDR1 MNHEY and CDR2 SVGAGI. In nucleotides, the CDR3 is TGTGCCAGCAGTTATCTACCGGGCTCTGACTCCTATAATTCACCCCTCCACTTT. Protein sequence: CASSYLPGSDSYNSPLHF.

This clonotype has just a few counts. J is TRBJ2-7 and V is TRBV30; 7 bases map to TRBD1. Germline values: CDR1 GTSNPN, CDR2 SVGIG (reference sequence). The length of the CDR3 is 15 residues. The J segment lost 3 bases and the V segment lost 4 bases, leaving 12 bases of the junction unmatched. The CDR3 DNA is TGTGCCTGGACCTACCCCGACAGGGACCTCTACGAGCAGTACTTC. This codes for CAWTYPDRDLYEQYF.

The table lists this clonotype with many counts. V gene TRBV15 combines with J gene TRBJ2-1, with D perhaps matching TRBD2 (5 bases). The CDR3 is 9 residues long. V lost 10 bases to trimming and J lost 10 bases, with 8 bases between them. Germline V gene data show CDR1 as LNHNV and CDR2 as YYDKDF (reference sequence). The CDR3 reads CAIGGEQFF. CDR3 in DNA: TGTGCCATCGGAGGCGAGCAGTTCTTC.

The chain employs TRBV27 and TRBJ2-7; D possibly corresponds to TRBD2 (5 bases). Per germline, CDR1 MNHEY and CDR2 SMNVEV (reference sequence). CDR3 length: 15 residues. V was shortened by 3 bases and J by 5 bases, with 17 bases between the two germline ends. The CDR3 region is CASSFSVSGRDEQYF. The DNA for the CDR3 is TGTGCCAGCAGTTTCTCGGTTTCCGGGCGGGACGAGCAGTACTTC.

In this sample, this clonotype turned up many times. The chain is built from TRBV7-8 and TRBJ1-6; D perhaps matches TRBD1 (5 bases). The CDR3 has 17 residues. Germline values: CDR1 SGHVS, CDR2 FQNEAQ. Trimming pared 6 bases from V and 0 bases from J, leaving 15 bases between. CDR3 loop: CASSHRAGSSYNSPLHF. CDR3 coding DNA: TGTGCCAGCAGTCACCGGGCAGGGAGCTCCTATAATTCACCCCTCCACTTT.

This clonotype was counted many times. The chain links TRBV5-4 to TRBJ2-7, with TRBD2 identical over 7 bases. This CDR3 comprises 16 residues. Trimming took 4 bases from V and 5 from J; bases not matched to a gene: 15. CDR1 and CDR2 (germline): SGHNT, YYREEE (reference sequence). The CDR3 DNA follows: TGTGCCAGCAGCGGCGAGGGTAGCGGGCCTGAGCACGAGCAGTACTTC. Protein sequence: CASSGEGSGPEHEQYF.

Ten or more counts support this clonotype. The gene calls are TRBV2 and TRBJ2-7; 8 bases are shared with TRBD1. The V and J ends lost 9 bases and 0 bases, in that order; junction bases with no gene match: 4. CDR1 is SNHLY, CDR2 FYNNEI, per germline. This CDR3 is built from 13 residues. CDR3 sequence reads: CARGQESSYEQYF. The CDR3 DNA sequence: TGTGCCAGGGGACAGGAGAGCTCCTACGAGCAGTACTTC.

This clonotype appeared many times. The chain employs TRBV11-1 and TRBJ1-1, with a tentative D call TRBD1 (5 bases). Germline CDR1 reads SGHAT; CDR2 reads FQDESV (reference sequence). Between the trimmed V and J ends, which lost 3 bases and 0 bases, there was a span of 11 bases. The CDR3 sequence is 15 residues long. The CDR3 DNA reads as TGTGCCAGCAGCTTTGACAGAGAGATGAACACTGAAGCTTTCTTT. It codes for CASSFDREMNTEAFF.